The rows below give T cell receptor beta chains drawn from one sample of a study of T-cell reconstitution after alpha-beta-depleted transplantation in children. TCRdb called the PCR reads again in MiXCR, with one record for every CDR3 protein. The sample contains about 340,000 distinct CDR3 sequences, about a tenth of which appear only once. The sequencing here drew on PBMCs from the stem cell graft donor, taken from the stem cell graft. These receptors all come from a human donor who donated a stem cell graft to a child with acute lymphoblastic leukemia. CDR3s include the opening cysteine and the closing phenylalanine or tryptophan. Fields, in order: D gene, clone size, J gene, V gene, CDR3 DNA, CDR3 protein. A D gene is named only where the DNA matches it firmly. Only some rows state a clone size, as once, few, many or a class for expanded clones.

>-|-|TRBJ2-7|TRBV5-1
TGCGCCAGCAGTCCTCGGCTCGACGAGCAGTACTTC
CASSPRLDEQYF
>-|-|TRBJ1-5|TRBV7-3
TGTGCCAGCAGCTCGGCCCGGGATCAGCCCCAGCATTTT
CASSSARDQPQHF
>TRBD2|-|TRBJ2-2|TRBV15
TGTGCCACCAGCCGCAGGGGACTAGTGATGCCCGGGGAGCTGTTTTTT
CATSRRGLVMPGELFF
>-|-|TRBJ2-2|TRBV7-9
TGTGCCAGCAGCGTACCCGCTTTGACCGGGGAGCTGTTTTTT
CASSVPALTGELFF
>TRBD1|-|TRBJ2-7|TRBV29-1
TGCAGCGTTGAAGAGTTCCCGGGACAGGGGTACGAGCAGTACTTC
CSVEEFPGQGYEQYF
>TRBD2|many|TRBJ2-1|TRBV27
TGTGCCAGCAGTTTATTGTTTGCGCCTAGCGGGAGTCTGTCCTACAATGAGCAGTTCTTC
CASSLLFAPSGSLSYNEQFF
>-|few|TRBJ2-1|TRBV27
TGTGCCAGCAGTTTATTCGGGGGCGCCAACAATGAGCAGTTCTTC
CASSLFGGANNEQFF
>-|few|TRBJ2-3|TRBV7-2
TGTGCCAGCAGCTTAGCGAGGGGACCAGATACGCAGTATTTT
CASSLARGPDTQYF
>-|few|TRBJ2-2|TRBV4-2
TGTGCCAGCAGCCCGGGCCACATCGGCACCGGGGAGCTGTTTTTT
CASSPGHIGTGELFF
>-|many|TRBJ2-3|TRBV7-2
TGTGCCAGCAGCTTAGTGAAGGCAGATACGCAGTATTTT
CASSLVKADTQYF
>TRBD1|-|TRBJ2-1|TRBV29-1
TGCAGCACCACCCCGACAGGGTATGAGCAGTTCTTC
CSTTPTGYEQFF
>-|-|TRBJ2-5|TRBV6-4
TGTGCCAGCAGTGACCCCCGACAGGTCCGAGAGACCCAGTACTTC
CASSDPRQVRETQYF
>-|few|TRBJ2-7|TRBV5-1
TGCGCCAGCAGCTTGGAAGACGCTACCTACGAGCAGTACTTC
CASSLEDATYEQYF
>-|few|TRBJ1-1|TRBV12-3/TRBV12-4
TGTGCCAGCAGTATTGCCCGAATGAACACTGAAGCTTTCTTT
CASSIARMNTEAFF
>-|-|TRBJ2-6|TRBV6-1
TGTGCCAGCAGTCCCCGGGGGACGGGCGGGGCCAACGTCCTGACTTTC
CASSPRGTGGANVLTF
>-|few|TRBJ2-1|TRBV11-2
TGTGCCAGCAGCTTCGGGACACTAAATGAGCAGTTCTTC
CASSFGTLNEQFF
>TRBD1|few|TRBJ1-1|TRBV10-3
TGTGCCATCAGGCGGGACAGGGTGAACACTGAAGCTTTCTTT
CAIRRDRVNTEAFF
>-|many|TRBJ2-7|TRBV7-9
TGTGCCAGCAGCTTAGATACAGGGTGGGACGAGCAGTACTTC
CASSLDTGWDEQYF
>-|few|TRBJ1-2|TRBV20-1
TGCAGTGACGCACGGGGCGAAGGCGACGGCTACACCTTC
CSDARGEGDGYTF
>-|many|TRBJ2-3|TRBV7-6
TGTGCCACGATGCTCACAGATACGCAGTATTTT
CATMLTDTQYF
>TRBD1|many|TRBJ1-4|TRBV7-9
TGTGCCAGCAGTTTGACCGGGACAGCAAATGAAAAACTGTTTTTT
CASSLTGTANEKLFF
>-|few|TRBJ1-5|TRBV19
TGTGCCAGTAGTATAGGGGTGCTGGGGCAGCCCCAGCATTTT
CASSIGVLGQPQHF
>TRBD2|few|TRBJ2-7|TRBV12-3/TRBV12-4
TGTGCCAGCAGTTTATCTAGCGGGAGTCCTCAGCAGTACTTC
CASSLSSGSPQQYF
>-|-|TRBJ2-4|TRBV15
TGTGCCACCAGCAGAGGGAGGGGGGACTTCCCCGTAGGCAAAAACATTCAGTACTTC
CATSRGRGDFPVGKNIQYF
>TRBD2|few|TRBJ2-1|TRBV28
TGTGCCAGCAGTCAGACTAGCGGGAGCCCCCCCTACAATGAGCAGTTCTTC
CASSQTSGSPPYNEQFF
>-|-|TRBJ1-5|TRBV7-8
TGTGCCAGCAGCCTAGACAGAAGCAATCAGCCCCAGCATTTT
CASSLDRSNQPQHF
>-|-|TRBJ1-1|TRBV7-2
TGTGCCAGCAGCTTATATCAGGGAGGGAAAGCTTTCTTT
CASSLYQGGKAFF
>TRBD1|-|TRBJ2-7|TRBV27
TGTGCCAGCAGTTTATTAGACAGGGCTGACGAGCAGTACTTC
CASSLLDRADEQYF
>TRBD2|-|TRBJ2-7|TRBV27
TGTGCCAGCAGTCAGCGCCAACTAGCGGAGAGCTCCTACGAGCAGTACTTC
CASSQRQLAESSYEQYF
>-|-|TRBJ2-5|TRBV6-2/TRBV6-3
TGTGCCAGCATCGAAGGGGAGCAAGAGACCCAGTACTTC
CASIEGEQETQYF
>-|many|TRBJ1-6|TRBV27
TGTGCCAGCAGTTACATGGACTCACCCCTCCACTTT
CASSYMDSPLHF
>-|-|TRBJ2-7|TRBV29-1
TGCAGCGTTGAAACGCCGAACGAGCAGTACTTC
CSVETPNEQYF